This T cell receptor (beta chain) came from a study of OX40 agonist ivuxolimab in advanced cancers. About the study: The dose-escalation cohort had hepatocellular carcinoma, melanoma, renal cell or head and neck cancer. Antecedent anti-PD-1, anti-PD-L1 or anti-CTLA-4 therapy was permissible, with roughly 40% having received some. General observations from the study: Low normalized clonal expansion also occurred in some nonresponding patients. Expansion of clones was among the lowest in partial responders at 0.1-3.0 mg/kg.

This CDR3 has 15 amino acids. Germline CDR1 and CDR2: SGHTA and FQGNSA. V lost 5 bases, J lost 7 bases, and 15 bases lay in between. Turning to this clone: The antigen is not known.

Here immunoSEQ multiplex PCR was the method, and the copy in TCRdb shows in-frame clones only, minus some. The profile covers approximately 89,000 clones, with around 86% appearing a single time and approximately 0.29% taken by the ten largest. The receptor was isolated from an adult with an advanced solid tumor such as melanoma, head and neck, liver or kidney cancer. Sequencing used CD4+ or CD8+ T cells sorted from blood, obtained in a trial of the OX40 agonist ivuxolimab. The V call is TRBV7-2, the J call TRBJ1-6; tentative D call: TRBD1 (5 bases). CDR3 sequence reads: CASSQVDNLNSPLHF. Written as DNA, the CDR3 is TGTGCCAGCAGCCAGGTGGACAATTTAAATTCACCCCTCCACTTT. Full variable domain (remainder filled in from reference TRBV7-2 and TRBJ1-6): GAGVSQSPSNKVTEKGKDVELRCDPISGHTALYWYRQSLGQGLEFLIYFQGNSAPDKSGLPSDRFSAERTGGSVSTLTIQRTQQEDSAVYLCASSQVDNLNSPLHFGNGTRLTVT.